This TCR beta chain was identified during a study of metastatic and nonmetastatic thyroid tumors. The CDR3 contains 12 residues. V was cut by 6 bases and J by 4 bases, with 7 bases left in between. Germline V CDR1 and CDR2: MNHEY, SVGEGT. With MiXCR, TCRdb called clones anew from the PCR reads. Found here are some 4,600 clones, roughly 20% of them singletons; the top ten hold approximately 25%. This clone was observed many times. No treatment of any kind had been given to any patient before thyroid surgery. The rearrangement joins TRBV6-2 or TRBV6-3 to TRBJ1-3; no reliable D call. The source material was adjacent normal tissue. The TCR originated in a male donor with papillary thyroid cancer or a benign thyroid nodule (not recorded which). Some clones in this sample may be carry-over from other donors' samples. The CDR3 nucleotides are TGTGCCAGCAGACGCGGAGGAAACACCATATATTTT. Protein: CASRRGGNTIYF.